These 32 T cell receptor beta chains were all obtained from the same sample, sequenced in a study of OX40 agonist ivuxolimab in advanced cancers. The method was immunoSEQ multiplex PCR; TCRdb's version includes in-frame clones alone and lacks a portion of them. The sample has approximately 58,000 clones, roughly nine tenths seen once; the top ten hold 0.76%. Material: CD4+ or CD8+ T cells sorted from blood, obtained in a trial of the OX40 agonist ivuxolimab. The receptors stem from an adult with an advanced solid tumor such as melanoma, head and neck, liver or kidney cancer.

This rearrangement joins TRBV20-1 to TRBJ2-7, with a possible D match to TRBD2 (6 bases). This CDR3 has 11 residues. V was trimmed by 5 bases and J by 7 bases, leaving 12 bases between them. From germline, CDR1 is DFQATT and CDR2 SNEGSKA (reference sequence). The CDR3 loop is CSAQPGGEQYF. Written as DNA, the CDR3 is TGCAGTGCTCAGCCTGGGGGGGAGCAGTACTTC.

The gene calls are TRBV18 and TRBJ1-4; D is ambiguous. Deletions cut 3 bases from V and 8 bases from J, with 10 bases between. The germline V gene has CDR1 KGHSH and CDR2 LQKENI. The CDR3 spans 13 residues. The DNA for the CDR3 is TGTGCCAGCTCACCCGGAGTTAGGGAAAAACTGTTTTTT. This gives the protein CASSPGVREKLFF. The full variable domain, rest sourced from reference TRBV18 and TRBJ1-4, is NAGVMQNPRHLVRRRGQEARLRCSPMKGHSHVYWYRQLPEEGLKFMVYLQKENIIDESGMPKERFSAEFPKEGPSILRIQQVVRGDSAAYFCASSPGVREKLFFGSGTQLSVL.

This chain connects TRBV2 to TRBJ1-5, with D hard to call. The CDR3 has 13 residues. Trimming left V 6 bases short and J 2 bases short, with 8 bases between. CDR1 SNHLY and CDR2 FYNNEI come from the germline V gene. The CDR3 bases are TGTGCCAGCAGGGAAACAGGCAATCAGCCCCAGCATTTT. It translates to CASRETGNQPQHF.

This clone has a single count. The J gene is TRBJ2-3, the V gene TRBV6-1; 10 bases are a match to TRBD2. Per the germline V gene, CDR1 is MNHNS and CDR2 is SASEGT. CDR3 length equals 14 residues. V lost 5 bases to trimming and J lost 14 bases; unmatched junction nucleotides: 13. CDR3 region: CASSSRGAGGLGYF. The CDR3 coding sequence is TGTGCCAGCAGTTCCCGGGGAGCGGGAGGGCTCGGGTATTTT.

This clone was counted a few times. The chain recombines TRBV7-3 with TRBJ2-5, with 7 bases lining up with TRBD2. This CDR3 region has 16 residues. With V trimmed by 2 bases and J by 1 base, 7 bases remained unmatched. CDR1 SGHTA and CDR2 FQGTGA come from the germline V gene. CDR3 in amino acids: CASSLGRLAVQETQYF. The CDR3 DNA sequence: TGTGCCAGCAGCTTAGGACGGCTAGCGGTCCAAGAGACCCAGTACTTC. The complete variable domain, with remaining parts taken from reference TRBV7-3 and TRBJ2-5, reads GAGVSQTPSNKVTEKGKYVELRCDPISGHTALYWYRQSLGQGPEFLIYFQGTGAADDSGLPNDRFFAVRPEGSVSTLKIQRTERGDSAVYLCASSLGRLAVQETQYFGPGTRLLVL.

This clone was seen a single time. V is TRBV28 and J is TRBJ2-7; 7 bases match TRBD1. Losses at the gene ends were 6 bases for V and 0 bases for J; bases not matched to a gene: 5. This CDR3 is 14 amino acids long. CDR1 and CDR2 from the germline V gene are MDHEN and SYDVKM. The DNA of the CDR3 is TGTGCCAGCAGCCGCAGACAGGGCTCCTACGAGCAGTACTTC. It specifies CASSRRQGSYEQYF.

The gene calls are TRBV29-1 and TRBJ1-4; a weak D match, TRBD1 (5 bases). The CDR3 covers 13 residues. V shed 6 bases and J shed 7 bases, with 15 bases lying between them. The germline V gene encodes CDR1 SQVTM and CDR2 ANQGSEA. The CDR3 DNA reads as TGCAGCGTGGGCCGGGACCGAGTTGAAAAACTGTTTTTT. Encoded protein: CSVGRDRVEKLFF.

In this sample, this clone turned up once. J is TRBJ2-7 and V is TRBV23-1; D gene uncertain. TRBV23-1 is placed among ORFs of uncertain function. Trimming removed 3 bases at V and 2 bases at J, with 20 bases between. The CDR3 length is 17 residues. DNA of the CDR3: TGCGCCAGCAGTCACCCCCCCTCATGGCTAGGAACCTACGAGCAGTACTTC. Amino acid sequence: CASSHPPSWLGTYEQYF.

V is TRBV27 and J is TRBJ2-1; D remains unclear. The CDR3 spans 15 residues. V was trimmed by 4 bases and J by 0 bases, leaving 10 bases between them. Germline assignment: CDR1 MNHEY and CDR2 SMNVEV (reference sequence). CDR3 nucleotides: TGTGCCAGCAGTTCTGATCGGGCCTCCTACAATGAGCAGTTCTTC. It specifies CASSSDRASYNEQFF.

The chain carries TRBV6-4 and TRBJ2-3; D might be TRBD1 or TRBD2, each matching 5 bases. There are 15 residues in the CDR3. CDR1 and CDR2 (germline): MRHNA, SNTAGT. The V gene lost 8 bases and the J gene lost 4 bases, with 19 bases spanning the gap. CDR3: CASSGAYGGPDTQYF. As DNA, the CDR3 is TGTGCCAGCTCTGGGGCCTACGGAGGACCAGATACGCAGTATTTT.

The CDR3 DNA reads TGTGCCAGCAGCTTAGGCGGGAGGCTTAGCGAGCAGTACTTC. This gives the protein CASSLGGRLSEQYF. This rearrangement joins TRBV5-4 to TRBJ2-7; 8 bases fit TRBD2. The CDR3 extends over 14 amino acids. V lost 2 bases and J lost 6; bases outside the gene matches: 7. CDR1 and CDR2 from the germline V gene are SGHNT and YYREEE (reference sequence).

The chain uses TRBV19 and TRBJ2-1, with 8 bases identical to TRBD1. V gave up 2 bases and J gave up 4 bases; unmatched junction bases: 1. Germline V gene lookup returns CDR1 LNHDA and CDR2 SQIVND (reference sequence). The CDR3 is 14 amino acids. This CDR3 reads CASSIRQGYNEQFF. The CDR3 region has the DNA TGTGCCAGTAGTATACGACAGGGGTACAATGAGCAGTTCTTC.

V is TRBV15 and J is TRBJ1-4; no clear D. Germline CDR1 LNHNV, CDR2 YYDKDF (reference sequence). The CDR3 sequence is 17 residues long. Deletions cut 7 bases from V and 0 bases from J, with 18 bases between. The CDR3 region is CATTGGRRAATNEKLFF. CDR3 coding DNA: TGTGCCACCACCGGCGGCAGGAGGGCCGCAACTAATGAAAAACTGTTTTTT.

In nucleotides, the CDR3 is TGTGCCAGCAGCGTATCGCACAGGGGATCCTACAATGAGCAGTTCTTC. Translating gives CASSVSHRGSYNEQFF. The gene calls are TRBV9 and TRBJ2-1, with 7 bases matching TRBD1. The germline V gene has CDR1 SGDLS and CDR2 YYNGEE. V trimming: 1 base; J trimming: 1 base; junction bases outside the gene matches: 5. The CDR3 has 16 residues.

This rearrangement joins TRBV28 to TRBJ2-2, with unresolved D. V was cut by 4 bases and J by 6 bases, with 6 bases left in between. Germline-derived CDR1 and CDR2 are MDHEN and SYDVKM. The CDR3 contains 12 residues. The chain's CDR3 is CASSSPPGELFF. Here the CDR3 DNA reads TGTGCCAGCAGTTCGCCACCCGGGGAGCTGTTTTTT.

The chain couples TRBV4-1 to TRBJ2-1; D gene ambiguous. The CDR3 totals 17 residues. The germline V gene encodes CDR1 MGHRA and CDR2 YSYEKL. V lost 0 bases to trimming and J lost 0 bases, with 12 bases between them. The CDR3 region has the DNA TGCGCCAGCAGCCAAGATCCCCCGAAGGGCTCCTACAATGAGCAGTTCTTC. Amino acid sequence: CASSQDPPKGSYNEQFF.

The J gene is TRBJ2-7, the V gene TRBV7-6, with D perhaps TRBD1 or TRBD2 (5 bases each). The CDR3 is 11 amino acids. V shed 7 bases and J shed 6 bases, with 10 bases lying between them. Germline lookup yields CDR1 SGHVS and CDR2 FNYEAQ. The CDR3 DNA is TGTGCCAGCACGAAGAGGGGCGAGCAGTACTTC. It yields the protein CASTKRGEQYF.

The CDR3 DNA is TGTGCCAGCAGCCTAGGACTAGCCGACAGCACAGATACGCAGTATTTT. Translation: CASSLGLADSTDTQYF. The gene calls are TRBV7-9 and TRBJ2-3, with 8 bases that match TRBD2. Trimming removed 5 bases from V and 0 bases from J; junction bases left unmatched: 7. The CDR3 is 16 residues long. Germline CDR1 reads SEHNR; CDR2 reads FQNEAQ (reference sequence). The full variable domain, its missing parts supplied by reference TRBV7-9 and TRBJ2-3, is DTGVSQNPRHKITKRGQNVTFRCDPISEHNRLYWYRQTLGQGPEFLTYFQNEAQLEKSRLLSDRFSAERPKGSFSTLEIQRTEQGDSAMYLCASSLGLADSTDTQYFGPGTRLTVL.

This chain joins TRBV19 and TRBJ1-1, with D unclear. Germline-derived CDR1 and CDR2 are LNHDA and SQIVND (reference sequence). The CDR3 extends over 13 amino acids. With 0 bases removed from V and 7 bases from J, the gap between germline ends came to 9 bases. The CDR3 DNA reads TGTGCCAGTAGTATAGACCCCGTGCGTGAAGCTTTCTTT. Protein: CASSIDPVREAFF.

In the case of this clone: The same CDR3 arises from other DNA sequences in this sample as well. The genes are TRBV30 and TRBJ2-5, with 11 bases lining up with TRBD2. V trimming: 0 bases; J trimming: 4 bases; junction bases outside the gene matches: 10. Germline V gives CDR1 GTSNPN, CDR2 SVGIG (reference sequence). The CDR3 is 17 residues long. The CDR3 region is CAWSVRGLAGGGETQYF. CDR3 nucleotides: TGTGCCTGGAGTGTTCGTGGTCTAGCGGGAGGAGGAGAGACCCAGTACTTC.

The chain joins TRBV5-1 to TRBJ1-1; no clear D. Germline loops: CDR1 SGHRS, CDR2 YFSETQ. Deletions cut 1 base from V and 5 bases from J, with 12 bases between. CDR3 length equals 14 residues. CDR3 in amino acids: CASSLREAVTEAFF. The CDR3 DNA reads as TGCGCCAGCAGCTTGCGTGAGGCGGTTACTGAAGCTTTCTTT.

The chain has TRBV7-9 and TRBJ2-5; no definite D call. The ends were cut back, 0 bases at V and 3 bases at J, with 8 bases in the middle. The CDR3 consists of 14 residues. The germline gives CDR1 SEHNR, CDR2 FQNEAQ (reference sequence). CDR3 loop: CASSLALGKETQYF. CDR3 sequence (DNA): TGTGCCAGCAGCTTAGCGCTAGGAAAAGAGACCCAGTACTTC.

This clone was picked up a small number of times. The chain combines TRBV10-3 with TRBJ2-7, with 13 bases lining up with TRBD2. The V segment lost 10 bases and the J segment 3 bases; nucleotides outside the gene matches: 3. Germline V gene lookup returns CDR1 ENHRY and CDR2 SYGVKD. The CDR3 spans 13 residues. Here the CDR3 DNA reads TGTGCCACACTAGCGGGAGGGCGCTACGAGCAGTACTTC. It yields the protein CATLAGGRYEQYF.

The J gene is TRBJ2-5, the V gene TRBV19; D remains ambiguous. Between the trimmed V and J ends, which lost 3 bases and 1 base, there was a span of 3 bases. CDR3 length equals 12 residues. The germline V gene encodes CDR1 LNHDA and CDR2 SQIVND (reference sequence). CDR3 in amino acids: CASSIAQETQYF. CDR3 nucleotides: TGTGCCAGTAGTATCGCCCAAGAGACCCAGTACTTC.

This clone was detected only once. The chain has TRBV28 and TRBJ1-2; the D gene is possibly TRBD1 (5 bases). The V gene lost 7 bases and the J gene lost 6 bases, with 15 bases spanning the gap. CDR3 size: 13 residues. The V gene's germline CDR1 is MDHEN and CDR2 SYDVKM. CDR3 DNA: TGTGCCAGCACCTTAAGTTGGGGGGATGGCTACACCTTC. The encoded protein is CASTLSWGDGYTF.

J is TRBJ2-1 and V is TRBV27; a weak D match, TRBD2 (5 bases). Germline V gene lookup returns CDR1 MNHEY and CDR2 SMNVEV (reference sequence). Trimming removed 4 bases at V and 3 bases at J, with 13 bases between. This CDR3 has 15 amino acids. The CDR3 DNA is TGTGCCAGCAGTTCCGGACTGACCTACTACAATGAGCAGTTCTTC. Translation: CASSSGLTYYNEQFF.

The V gene is TRBV28, the J gene TRBJ2-3, with D possibly matching TRBD2 (5 bases). The length of the CDR3 is 12 residues. Trimming stripped 7 bases from V and 5 bases from J, with 10 bases between. The V gene's germline CDR1 is MDHEN and CDR2 SYDVKM. The CDR3 nucleotides are TGTGCCAGCATAAGCGGTAAAGATACGCAGTATTTT. This sequence encodes CASISGKDTQYF. Based on the CDR3 plus reference TRBV28 and TRBJ2-3, the full variable domain is DVKVTQSSRYLVKRTGEKVFLECVQDMDHENMFWYRQDPGLGLRLIYFSYDVKMKEKGDIPEGYSVSREKKERFSLILESASTNQTSMYLCASISGKDTQYFGPGTRLTVL.

J is TRBJ2-7 and V is TRBV5-1, with 14 bases that match TRBD2. Germline V gives CDR1 SGHRS, CDR2 YFSETQ. Unmatched junction bases numbered 2, after V lost 3 bases and J lost 3 bases. The CDR3 runs to 15 residues. The CDR3 loop reads CASSWGTSGSYEQYF. CDR3 sequence (DNA): TGCGCCAGCAGCTGGGGGACTAGCGGGAGCTACGAGCAGTACTTC.

The genes are TRBV14 and TRBJ2-6; D is undetermined. Germline CDR1 SGHDN, CDR2 FVKESK. This CDR3 has 20 residues. The ends were cut back, 0 bases at V and 0 bases at J, with 18 bases in the middle. The DNA for the CDR3 is TGTGCCAGCAGCCAAGATCTGGGGTCCTGGTTGCACTCTGGGGCCAACGTCCTGACTTTC. Protein product: CASSQDLGSWLHSGANVLTF.

The rearrangement joins TRBV2 to TRBJ1-5, with 7 bases matching TRBD1. Losses at the gene ends were 1 base for V and 7 bases for J; bases not matched to a gene: 10. This CDR3 is built from 16 residues. Germline loops: CDR1 SNHLY, CDR2 FYNNEI. Here the CDR3 reads CASSEGQTGEEQPQHF. The CDR3 DNA reads as TGTGCCAGCAGTGAAGGACAAACAGGGGAAGAGCAGCCCCAGCATTTT. The whole variable domain, remainder taken from reference TRBV2 and TRBJ1-5, is EPEVTQTPSHQVTQMGQEVILRCVPISNHLYFYWYRQILGQKVEFLVSFYNNEISEKSEIFDDQFSVERPDGSNFTLKIRSTKLEDSAMYFCASSEGQTGEEQPQHFGDGTRLSIL.

This rearrangement joins TRBV18 to TRBJ1-5; 9 positions match TRBD1. Germline-derived CDR1 and CDR2 are KGHSH and LQKENI. The V segment lost 0 bases and the J segment 4 bases; nucleotides outside the gene matches: 7. The CDR3 runs 17 residues. CDR3 DNA sequence: TGTGCCAGCTCACCACCGTCGGGACAGGGCAGTAATCAGCCCCAGCATTTT. Protein product: CASSPPSGQGSNQPQHF. The variable domain in full, with the rest retrieved from reference TRBV18 and TRBJ1-5, is NAGVMQNPRHLVRRRGQEARLRCSPMKGHSHVYWYRQLPEEGLKFMVYLQKENIIDESGMPKERFSAEFPKEGPSILRIQQVVRGDSAAYFCASSPPSGQGSNQPQHFGDGTRLSIL.

The chain combines TRBV7-2 with TRBJ2-3; 8 nucleotides agree with TRBD2. The CDR3 runs to 15 residues. The junction had 8 bases not matched to a gene; V was cut back by 7 bases and J by 2 bases. Per the germline V gene, CDR1 is SGHTA and CDR2 is FQGNSA. CDR3 DNA sequence: TGTGCCAGCACCTGGGATAGCGGGGCCACAGATACGCAGTATTTT. Translating gives CASTWDSGATDTQYF.